These 2 T cell receptor beta chains were all obtained from the same sample, sequenced in a study of blood T cell repertoires in COVID-19. The assay was immunoSEQ multiplex PCR, and TCRdb's table has in-frame clones only and misses some. The data hold 400,000 to 450,000 clones, with approximately 90% observed a single time. Sequences were obtained from peripheral blood. These receptors were obtained from a man aged 18 to 30 with COVID-19, enrolled during active disease.

The rearrangement links TRBV19 to TRBJ2-5; D is perhaps TRBD1 (6 bases). CDR3 size: 14 residues. Germline loops: CDR1 LNHDA, CDR2 SQIVND (reference sequence). The V gene lost 1 base and the J gene lost 5 bases, with 11 bases spanning the gap. CDR3 residues: CASSIGTVKETQYF. The CDR3 region has the DNA TGTGCCAGTAGTATAGGGACAGTCAAGGAGACCCAGTACTTC.

The chain couples TRBV7-9 to TRBJ2-3; tentatively, D is TRBD2 (5 bases). In germline, CDR1 is SEHNR, CDR2 FQNEAQ (reference sequence). Trimming took 2 bases from V and 4 from J, leaving 10 bases between them. CDR3 length: 14 amino acids. CDR3 DNA: TGTGCCAGCAGCTTAATCGGGATCTCAGATACGCAGTATTTT. This encodes CASSLIGISDTQYF.